The source of this TCR beta chain is a study of early T cells in non-severe SARS-CoV-2 infection. General study findings and limits: Reliance on VDJdb matching favored anti-spike CD8 responses; private and CD4 specificities were missed.

MiXCR was run by TCRdb on the 5' RACE reads, yielding one entry per CDR3 protein. The table shows roughly 83,000 distinct CDR3 sequences, with around 9.3% occurring only once. This clonotype appeared many times. No antigen is known for it. The sequence was obtained from an adult who was a healthcare worker with PCR-confirmed SARS-CoV-2 infection or an uninfected control (not recorded which). The input for sequencing was whole blood, taken at baseline.

CDR3 sequence (DNA): TGTGCCAGCAGCCCCCTAAGCAGGGAGGAGGATGAGCAGTTCTTC. It translates to CASSPLSREEDEQFF. The chain links TRBV11-2 to TRBJ2-1; D might be TRBD2 (6 bases). Trimming removed 5 bases at V and 8 bases at J, with 19 bases between. The CDR3 runs 15 residues. CDR1 is SGHAT, CDR2 FQNNGV, per germline.